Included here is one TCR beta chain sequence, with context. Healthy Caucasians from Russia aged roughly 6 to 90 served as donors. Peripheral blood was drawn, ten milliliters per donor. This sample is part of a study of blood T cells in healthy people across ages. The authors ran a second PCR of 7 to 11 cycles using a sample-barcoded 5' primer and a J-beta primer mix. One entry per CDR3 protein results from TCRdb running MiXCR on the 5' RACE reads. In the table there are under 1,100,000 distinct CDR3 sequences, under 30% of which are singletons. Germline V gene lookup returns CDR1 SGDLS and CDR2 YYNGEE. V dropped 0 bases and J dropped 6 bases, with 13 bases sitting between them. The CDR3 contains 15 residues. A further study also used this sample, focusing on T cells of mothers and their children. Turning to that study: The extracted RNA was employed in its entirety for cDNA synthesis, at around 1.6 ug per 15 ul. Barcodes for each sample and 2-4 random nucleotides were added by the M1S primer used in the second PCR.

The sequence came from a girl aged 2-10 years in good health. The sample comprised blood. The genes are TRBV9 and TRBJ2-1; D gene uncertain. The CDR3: CASSVDWRTGNEQFF. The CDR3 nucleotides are TGTGCCAGCAGCGTAGACTGGCGCACCGGCAATGAGCAGTTCTTC.